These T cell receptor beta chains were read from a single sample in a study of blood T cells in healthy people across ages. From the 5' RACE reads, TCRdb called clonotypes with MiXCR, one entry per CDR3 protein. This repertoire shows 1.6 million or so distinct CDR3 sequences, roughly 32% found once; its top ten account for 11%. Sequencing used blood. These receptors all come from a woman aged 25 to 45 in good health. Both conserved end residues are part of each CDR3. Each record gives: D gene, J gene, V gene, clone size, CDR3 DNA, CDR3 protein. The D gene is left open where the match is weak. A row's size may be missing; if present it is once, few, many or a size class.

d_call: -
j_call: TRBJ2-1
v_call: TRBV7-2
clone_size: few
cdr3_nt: TGTGCCAGCAGCGTCACTCGGGGGCAGTACAATGAGCAGTTCTTC
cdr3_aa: CASSVTRGQYNEQFF

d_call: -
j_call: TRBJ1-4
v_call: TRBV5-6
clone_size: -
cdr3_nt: TGTGCCAGCAGCTTGAACGCTGCAAGCTTCGGGGAAAAACTGTTTTTT
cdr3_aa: CASSLNAASFGEKLFF

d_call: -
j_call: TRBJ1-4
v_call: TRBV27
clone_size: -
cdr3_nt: TGTGCCAGCAGGCGGACAACTAATGAAAAACTGTTTTTT
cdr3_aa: CASRRTTNEKLFF

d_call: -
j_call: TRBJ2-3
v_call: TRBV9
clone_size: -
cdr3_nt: TGTGCCAGCAGCGTAGAAGGACTTGATACAGATACGCAGTATTTT
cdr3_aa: CASSVEGLDTDTQYF

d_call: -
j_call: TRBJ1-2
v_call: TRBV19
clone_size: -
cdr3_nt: TGTGCCAGTAGTATTACGCAGCAGAACTATGGCTACACCTTC
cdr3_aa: CASSITQQNYGYTF

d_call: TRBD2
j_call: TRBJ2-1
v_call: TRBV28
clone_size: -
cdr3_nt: TGTGCCAGCAGTCTAGCGGGAGGGTCCTACAGTGAGCAGTTCTTC
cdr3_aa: CASSLAGGSYSEQFF

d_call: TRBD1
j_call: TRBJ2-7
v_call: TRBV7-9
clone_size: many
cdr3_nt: TGTGCCAGCAGCTCCGGACAGGCGGCCTACGAGCAGTACTTC
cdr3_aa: CASSSGQAAYEQYF

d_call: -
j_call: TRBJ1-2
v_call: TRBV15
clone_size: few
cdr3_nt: TGTGCCACCAGCAGAGGGAATTCAGGATACGGCTACACCTTC
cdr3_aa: CATSRGNSGYGYTF

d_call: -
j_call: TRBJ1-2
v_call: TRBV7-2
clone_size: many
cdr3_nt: TGTGCCAGCAGCAAACAGACGTACAACTATGGCTACACCTTC
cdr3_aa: CASSKQTYNYGYTF

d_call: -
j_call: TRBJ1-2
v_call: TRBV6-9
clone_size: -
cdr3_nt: TGTGCCAGCAGTTTTGCTATCTATGGCTACACCTTC
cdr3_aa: CASSFAIYGYTF

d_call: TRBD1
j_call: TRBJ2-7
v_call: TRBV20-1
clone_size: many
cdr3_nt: TGCAGTGCTGATCCTGGACAGGGGGTCTCCTACGAGCAGTACTTC
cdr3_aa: CSADPGQGVSYEQYF

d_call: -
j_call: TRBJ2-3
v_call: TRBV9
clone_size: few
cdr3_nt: TGTGCCAGCAGCGCCGACTCGACTAGCACAGATACGCAGTATTTT
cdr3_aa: CASSADSTSTDTQYF

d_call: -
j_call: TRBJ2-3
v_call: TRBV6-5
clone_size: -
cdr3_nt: TGTGCCAGCAAGTCGGGAGTGGGCACAGATACGCAGTATTTT
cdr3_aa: CASKSGVGTDTQYF

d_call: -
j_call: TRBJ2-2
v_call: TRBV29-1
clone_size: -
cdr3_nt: TGCAGCGTCGCCGAACCTCGGATCACCGGGGAGCTGTTTTTT
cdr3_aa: CSVAEPRITGELFF

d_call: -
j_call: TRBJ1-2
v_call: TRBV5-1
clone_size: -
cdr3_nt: TGCGCCAGCAGCTGGGAAATTCGCGGCGGCCAAACTAACTATGGCTACACCTTC
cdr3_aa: CASSWEIRGGQTNYGYTF

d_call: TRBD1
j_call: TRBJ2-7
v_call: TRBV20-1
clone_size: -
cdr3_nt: TGCAGTGCTAGAGTCCAACCGAACAGGGGCGAGCAGTACTTC
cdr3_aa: CSARVQPNRGEQYF

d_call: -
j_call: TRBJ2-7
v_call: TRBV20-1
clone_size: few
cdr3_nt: TGCAGCGGTTTAGGATACGCTTCCCCGTGGATTGATGACTCCTACGAGCAGTACTTC
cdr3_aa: CSGLGYASPWIDDSYEQYF

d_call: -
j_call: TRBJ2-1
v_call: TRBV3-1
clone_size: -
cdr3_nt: TGTGCCAGCAGCCAAGAGACTAGTATTCAGTTCTTC
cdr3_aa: CASSQETSIQFF

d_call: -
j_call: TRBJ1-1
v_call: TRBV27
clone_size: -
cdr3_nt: TGTGCCAGCAGATCCATCAACACTGAAGCTTTCTTT
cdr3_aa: CASRSINTEAFF

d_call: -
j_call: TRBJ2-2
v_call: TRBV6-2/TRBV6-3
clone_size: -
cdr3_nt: TGTGCCAGCAGAACTCAGGGGTCCGGGGAGCTGTTTTTT
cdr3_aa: CASRTQGSGELFF

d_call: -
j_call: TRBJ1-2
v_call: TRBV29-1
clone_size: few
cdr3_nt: TGCAGCGTTGTTGCCCCCCCCGCGGACTATGGCTACACCTTC
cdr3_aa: CSVVAPPADYGYTF

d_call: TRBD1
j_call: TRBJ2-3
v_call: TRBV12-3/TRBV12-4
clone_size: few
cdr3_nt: TGTGCCAGCAAATACAGGGGCTCCACAGATGCGCAGTATTTT
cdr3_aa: CASKYRGSTDAQYF

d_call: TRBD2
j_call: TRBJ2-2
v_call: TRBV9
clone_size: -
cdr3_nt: TGTGCCAGCAGCGCCGCCAGGTCTAGCGGAACCGGGGAGCTGTTTTTT
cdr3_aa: CASSAARSSGTGELFF

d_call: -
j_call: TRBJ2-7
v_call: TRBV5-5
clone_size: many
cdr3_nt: TGTGCCAGCAGCGCGGGACAGCAAAACTACGAGCAGTACTTC
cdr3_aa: CASSAGQQNYEQYF

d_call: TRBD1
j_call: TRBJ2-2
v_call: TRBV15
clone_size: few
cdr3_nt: TGTGCCACCAGCAGAAAGGGACAGGGACCGAACACCGGGGAGCTGTTTTTT
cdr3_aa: CATSRKGQGPNTGELFF

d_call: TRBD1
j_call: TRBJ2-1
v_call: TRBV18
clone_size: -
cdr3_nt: TGTGCCAGCTCACCAAGGGACAGCCAGCATGTTAGCAATGAGCAGTTCTTC
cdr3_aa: CASSPRDSQHVSNEQFF

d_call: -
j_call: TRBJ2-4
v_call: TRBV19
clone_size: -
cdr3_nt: TGTGCCAGGGAGAATTCGGGACTCCTAGCCAAAAACATTCAGTACTTC
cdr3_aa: CARENSGLLAKNIQYF

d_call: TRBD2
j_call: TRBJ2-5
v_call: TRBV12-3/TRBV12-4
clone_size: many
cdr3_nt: TGTGCCAGCAGTTCGGGACTAGCGGGGACCCAGTACTTC
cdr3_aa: CASSSGLAGTQYF

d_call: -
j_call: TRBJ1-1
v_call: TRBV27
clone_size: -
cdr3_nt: TGTGCCAGCAGTTCTCGGGGGCGAGTCGGAGCTTTCTTT
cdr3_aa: CASSSRGRVGAFF

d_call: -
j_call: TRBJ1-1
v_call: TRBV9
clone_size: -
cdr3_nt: TGTACCAGCAGCGTAGATCTGGGTACCACTGAAGCTTTCTTT
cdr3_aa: CTSSVDLGTTEAFF

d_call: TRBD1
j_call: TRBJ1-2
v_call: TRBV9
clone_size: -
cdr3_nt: TGTGCCAGCAGCGCTGGGACAGTTTCAAACTATGGCTACACCTTC
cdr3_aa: CASSAGTVSNYGYTF

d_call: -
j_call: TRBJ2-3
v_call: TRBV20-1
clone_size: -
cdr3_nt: TGCAGTGCTGGGGGCGGGGAGGGGTATACGCAGTATTTT
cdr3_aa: CSAGGGEGYTQYF

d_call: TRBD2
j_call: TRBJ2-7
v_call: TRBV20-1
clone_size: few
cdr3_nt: TGCAGTGCTAGCCCTAGCGGAATATTAAACTACGAGCAGTACTTC
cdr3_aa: CSASPSGILNYEQYF

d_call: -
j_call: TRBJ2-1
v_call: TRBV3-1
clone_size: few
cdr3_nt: TGTGCCAGCAGCCAGCGACAGAATGAGCAGTTCTTC
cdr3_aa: CASSQRQNEQFF

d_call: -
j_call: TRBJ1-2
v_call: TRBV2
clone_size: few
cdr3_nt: TGTGCCAGCAGTGAGGACTATGGCTACACCTTC
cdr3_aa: CASSEDYGYTF

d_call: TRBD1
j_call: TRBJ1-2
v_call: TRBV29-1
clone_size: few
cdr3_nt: TGCAGCGTTGAAGAAGGGGGACAGTACTATGGCTACACCTTC
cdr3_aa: CSVEEGGQYYGYTF

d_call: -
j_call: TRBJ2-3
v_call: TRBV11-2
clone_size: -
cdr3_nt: TGTGCCAGCAGCCTTCCGCCTCGTGGAGGCACAGATACGCAGTATTTT
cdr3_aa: CASSLPPRGGTDTQYF

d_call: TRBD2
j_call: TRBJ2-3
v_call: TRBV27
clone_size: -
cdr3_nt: TGTGCCAGCCCCACTAGCGGTCGCACAGATACGCAGTATTTT
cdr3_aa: CASPTSGRTDTQYF

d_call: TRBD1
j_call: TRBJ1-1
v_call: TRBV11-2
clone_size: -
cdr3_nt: TGTGCCAGCAGCTCCTACAGGGGCTTCAGCGCTGAAGCTTTCTTT
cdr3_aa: CASSSYRGFSAEAFF

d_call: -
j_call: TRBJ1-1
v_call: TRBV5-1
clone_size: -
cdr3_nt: TGCGCCAGCAGCTTGGAAGGCAGCCACCTTGAAGCTTTCTTT
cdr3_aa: CASSLEGSHLEAFF

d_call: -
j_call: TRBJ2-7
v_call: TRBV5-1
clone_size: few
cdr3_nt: TGCGCCAGCAGCTCCCTGACCTCCTATGAGCAGTACTTC
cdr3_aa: CASSSLTSYEQYF

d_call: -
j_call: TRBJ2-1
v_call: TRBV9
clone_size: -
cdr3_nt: TGTGCCAGCAGCGTGGTCGAAGCCCCCGACAATGAGCAGTTCTTC
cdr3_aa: CASSVVEAPDNEQFF

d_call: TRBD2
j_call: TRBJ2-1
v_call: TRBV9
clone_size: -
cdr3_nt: TGTGCCAGCAGCTCCCTAGCGGACCTCTACAATGAGCAGTTCTTC
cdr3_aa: CASSSLADLYNEQFF

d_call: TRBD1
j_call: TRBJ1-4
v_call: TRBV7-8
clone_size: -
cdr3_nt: TGTGCCAGCAGTCCCGGGACAGGGGGAGTCCGCGAAAAACTGTTTTTT
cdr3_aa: CASSPGTGGVREKLFF

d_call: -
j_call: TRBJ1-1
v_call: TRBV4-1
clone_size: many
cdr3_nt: TGCGCCAGCAGCCAAATCAGGGGAAGCAGCACTGAAGCTTTCTTT
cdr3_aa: CASSQIRGSSTEAFF

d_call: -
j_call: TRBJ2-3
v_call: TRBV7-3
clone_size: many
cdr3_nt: TGTGCCAGCAGCTTAGGGAGAGCAGATACGCAGTATTTT
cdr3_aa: CASSLGRADTQYF

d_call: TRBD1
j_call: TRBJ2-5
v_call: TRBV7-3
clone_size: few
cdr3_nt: TGTGCCAGCAGCACCTCCGGGACAGCTTTGGAGACCCAGTACTTC
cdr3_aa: CASSTSGTALETQYF

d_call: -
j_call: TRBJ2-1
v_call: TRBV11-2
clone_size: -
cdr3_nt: TGTGCCAGCACTCTAAATGGGCGGCGCCGAGAGACCCAGTTCTTC
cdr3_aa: CASTLNGRRRETQFF

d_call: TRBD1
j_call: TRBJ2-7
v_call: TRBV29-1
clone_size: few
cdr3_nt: TGCAGCGTTGGCCGGGACAGGGTCTACGAGCAGTACTTC
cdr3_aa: CSVGRDRVYEQYF

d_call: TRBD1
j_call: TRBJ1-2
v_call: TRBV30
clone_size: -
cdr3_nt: TGTGCCTGGAGTAGGGGGGGACAGCGCCGGGTACCCTATGGCTACACCTTC
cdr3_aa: CAWSRGGQRRVPYGYTF

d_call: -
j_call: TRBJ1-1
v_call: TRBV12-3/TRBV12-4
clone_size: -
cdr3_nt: TGTGCCAGCAACCCGACACACCTAGTAGGGAACACTGAAGCTTTCTTT
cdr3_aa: CASNPTHLVGNTEAFF

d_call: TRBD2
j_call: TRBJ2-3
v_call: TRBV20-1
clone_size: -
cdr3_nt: TGCAGTAGAATCCTGGCGGGGGGGTGGGCAGATACGCAGTATTTT
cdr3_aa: CSRILAGGWADTQYF

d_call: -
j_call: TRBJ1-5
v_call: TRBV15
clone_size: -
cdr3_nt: TGTGCCACCAGCAGCTTAAGGATGGGGTTAAATCAGCCCCAGCATTTT
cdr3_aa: CATSSLRMGLNQPQHF

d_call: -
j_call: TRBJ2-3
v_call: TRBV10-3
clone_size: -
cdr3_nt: TGTGCCATCAGTTTATCGTGGGAAGATACGCAGTATTTT
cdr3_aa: CAISLSWEDTQYF

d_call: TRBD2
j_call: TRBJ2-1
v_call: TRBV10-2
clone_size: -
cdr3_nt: TGCGCCAGCAGTGCAGGCCCAGCGGGAGTCTACAATGAGCAGTTCTTC
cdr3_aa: CASSAGPAGVYNEQFF